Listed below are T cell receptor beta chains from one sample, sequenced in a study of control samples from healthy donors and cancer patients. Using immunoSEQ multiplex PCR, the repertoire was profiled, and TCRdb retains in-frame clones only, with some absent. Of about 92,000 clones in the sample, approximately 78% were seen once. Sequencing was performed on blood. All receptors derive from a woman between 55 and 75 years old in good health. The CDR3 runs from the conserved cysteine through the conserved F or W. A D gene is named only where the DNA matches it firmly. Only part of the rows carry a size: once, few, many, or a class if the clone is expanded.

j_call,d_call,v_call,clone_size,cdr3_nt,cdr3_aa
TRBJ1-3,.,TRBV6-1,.,TGTGCCAGCAGTGAGACGTCATTCTCTGGAAACACCATATATTTT,CASSETSFSGNTIYF
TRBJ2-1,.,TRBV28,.,TGTGCCAGCAGTTCAAGGGGAGGGGGCAATGAGCAGTTCTTC,CASSSRGGGNEQFF
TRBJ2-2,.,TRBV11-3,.,TGTGCCAGCAGCTGGGGGACTCGGAACACCGGGGAGCTGTTTTTT,CASSWGTRNTGELFF
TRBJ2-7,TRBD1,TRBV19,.,TGTGCCAGTAGTATTGATGGGACAGGGGGAACCTACGAGCAGTACTTC,CASSIDGTGGTYEQYF
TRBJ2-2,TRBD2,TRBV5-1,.,TGCGCCAGCGGGGGACTAGCGGGGAACACCGGGGAGCTGTTTTTT,CASGGLAGNTGELFF
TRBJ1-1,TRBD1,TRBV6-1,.,TGTGCCAGCAGTGATGAGGACAGGGGGCTAACTGAAGCTTTCTTT,CASSDEDRGLTEAFF
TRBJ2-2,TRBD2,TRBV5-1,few,TGCGCCAGCTGCGGACTAGAGGGCACCGGGGAGCTGTTTTTT,CASCGLEGTGELFF
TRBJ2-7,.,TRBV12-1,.,TGTGCCAGCAGCGAAAGGACTAGCGGAAACTACGAGCAGTACTTC,CASSERTSGNYEQYF
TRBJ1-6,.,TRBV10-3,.,TGTGCCATCAGTGAGTCCAGCTCCTATAATTCACCCCTCCACTTT,CAISESSSYNSPLHF
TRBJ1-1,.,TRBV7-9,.,TGTGCCAGCATCGCGACAGGCATGAACACTGAAGCTTTCTTT,CASIATGMNTEAFF
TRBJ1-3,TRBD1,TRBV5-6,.,TGTGCCAGCAGCTTGGGCCTACAGGGGGCTGGAAACACCATATATTTT,CASSLGLQGAGNTIYF
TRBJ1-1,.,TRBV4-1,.,TGCGCCAGCAGCCAAGACGGCAAGCCCGCGAACACTGAAGCTTTCTTT,CASSQDGKPANTEAFF
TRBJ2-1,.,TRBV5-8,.,TGTGCCAGCAGCTTGGATGGGGGCTCCTACAATGAGCAGTTCTTC,CASSLDGGSYNEQFF
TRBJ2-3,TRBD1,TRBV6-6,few,TGTGCCAGCAGTAACAGGGGGAGCACAGATACGCAGTATTTT,CASSNRGSTDTQYF
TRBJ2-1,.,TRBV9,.,TGTGCCAGCAGCGGAGGGCTAGCTTCGGGTGAGCAGTTCTTC,CASSGGLASGEQFF
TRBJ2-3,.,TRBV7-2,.,TGTGCCAGCAGCCCAATTGCCTCTCCCCTGGGGGATACGCAGTATTTT,CASSPIASPLGDTQYF
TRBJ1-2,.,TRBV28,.,TGTGCCAGCAGTTCCGGACAGAAGACCCATGGCTACACCTTC,CASSSGQKTHGYTF
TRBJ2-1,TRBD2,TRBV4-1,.,TGCGCCAGCAGCCAAGAAATGACGGGGGGGTACAATGAGCAGTTCTTC,CASSQEMTGGYNEQFF
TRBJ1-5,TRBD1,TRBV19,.,TGTGCCAGTAGTACCCAACAGGGGGCGTCGGGGGGCAATCAGCCCCAGCATTTT,CASSTQQGASGGNQPQHF
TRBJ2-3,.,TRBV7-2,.,TGTGCCAGCAGCTTAGTAGGGGGGGATACGCAGTATTTT,CASSLVGGDTQYF
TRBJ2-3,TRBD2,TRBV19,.,TGTGCCAGTAGTCTACTAGCGTTCACAGATACGCAGTATTTT,CASSLLAFTDTQYF
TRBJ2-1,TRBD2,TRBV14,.,TGTGCCAGCAGCCGAAGCGGGGGGAGCTCCTACAATGAGCAGTTCTTC,CASSRSGGSSYNEQFF
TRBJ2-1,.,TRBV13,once,TGTGCCAGCAGCAGAGTCGGGGGGCGCTACAATGAGCAGTTCTTC,CASSRVGGRYNEQFF
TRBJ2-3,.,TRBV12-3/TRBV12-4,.,TGTGCCAGCAGTTTTATAGGCGATACGCAGTATTTT,CASSFIGDTQYF
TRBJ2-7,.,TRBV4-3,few,TGCGCCAGCAGCCACTCTAACAGTCCCTCCTACGAGCAGTACTTC,CASSHSNSPSYEQYF
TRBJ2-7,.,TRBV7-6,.,TGTGCCAGCAGCTTGGGGGGCCAGTATGGAGAGCAGTACTTC,CASSLGGQYGEQYF
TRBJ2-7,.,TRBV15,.,TGTGCCACCAGCAGAGACGGGTGGTCGCAAACTTACGAGCAGTACTTC,CATSRDGWSQTYEQYF
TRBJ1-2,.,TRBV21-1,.,TGTGCCAGCAGCAAAGCAAGGCGGTTCTATGGCTACACCTTC,CASSKARRFYGYTF
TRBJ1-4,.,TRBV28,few,TGTGCCAGCAGTTTAGTCTCCACCTATGAAAAACTGTTTTTT,CASSLVSTYEKLFF
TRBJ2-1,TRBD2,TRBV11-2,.,TGTGCCAGCAGCTTCGGCGGGAGTTCCTACAATGAGCAGTTCTTC,CASSFGGSSYNEQFF
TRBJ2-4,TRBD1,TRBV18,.,TGTGCCAGCTCACCAGATCCCGGGACAGCAAAAAACATTCAGTACTTC,CASSPDPGTAKNIQYF
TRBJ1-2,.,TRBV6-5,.,TGTGCCAGCAGTTACTCGGGCCCGGTACAGGGCTTTGGCTACACCTTC,CASSYSGPVQGFGYTF
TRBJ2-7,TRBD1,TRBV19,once,TGTGCCAGTAGGGGAATCGGGACAGGTACCTACGAGCAGTACTTC,CASRGIGTGTYEQYF
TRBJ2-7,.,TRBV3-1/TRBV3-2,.,TGTGCCAGCAGCAGGGACCTAGGGGAGCAGTACTTC,CASSRDLGEQYF
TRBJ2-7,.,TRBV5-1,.,TGCGCCAGCAGCCAAGGGACTTACTACGAGCAGTACTTC,CASSQGTYYEQYF
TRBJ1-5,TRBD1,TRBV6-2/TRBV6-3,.,TGTGCCAGCAGTTACACCACAGGGGGCCTAGGGCCCCAGCATTTT,CASSYTTGGLGPQHF
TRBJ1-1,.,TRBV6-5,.,TGTGCCAGCAGTTACGGGGGGGCCCAAGTTAGCACTGAAGCTTTCTTT,CASSYGGAQVSTEAFF
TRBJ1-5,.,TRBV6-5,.,TGTGCCAGCACGGACAGTCTGAGCAATCAGCCCCAGCATTTT,CASTDSLSNQPQHF
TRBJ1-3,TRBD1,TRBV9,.,TGTGCCAGCAGCATAGGGACAGGGGCTGGAAACACCATATATTTT,CASSIGTGAGNTIYF
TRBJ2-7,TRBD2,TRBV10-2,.,TGCGCCAGCAGTGAGTTAGGGCGGGGGGAGCAGTACTTC,CASSELGRGEQYF
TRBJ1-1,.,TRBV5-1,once,TGCGCCAGCAGCTTGGACCTGAACACTGAAGCTTTCTTT,CASSLDLNTEAFF
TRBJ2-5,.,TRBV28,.,TGTGCCAGCAGCGAGGGGAACAGAAGGAGCGACGAGACCCAGTACTTC,CASSEGNRRSDETQYF
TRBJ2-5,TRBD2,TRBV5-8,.,TGTGCCAGCAGCTTGGCACGGACTAGCTACCAAGAGACCCAGTACTTC,CASSLARTSYQETQYF
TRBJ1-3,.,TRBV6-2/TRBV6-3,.,TGTGCCAGCAGTTCCCGAAGCTCTGGAAACACCATATATTTT,CASSSRSSGNTIYF
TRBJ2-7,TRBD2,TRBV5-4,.,TGTGCCAGCAGTAGGCGGGCGGGGGACCGTGGAGAGCAGTACTTC,CASSRRAGDRGEQYF